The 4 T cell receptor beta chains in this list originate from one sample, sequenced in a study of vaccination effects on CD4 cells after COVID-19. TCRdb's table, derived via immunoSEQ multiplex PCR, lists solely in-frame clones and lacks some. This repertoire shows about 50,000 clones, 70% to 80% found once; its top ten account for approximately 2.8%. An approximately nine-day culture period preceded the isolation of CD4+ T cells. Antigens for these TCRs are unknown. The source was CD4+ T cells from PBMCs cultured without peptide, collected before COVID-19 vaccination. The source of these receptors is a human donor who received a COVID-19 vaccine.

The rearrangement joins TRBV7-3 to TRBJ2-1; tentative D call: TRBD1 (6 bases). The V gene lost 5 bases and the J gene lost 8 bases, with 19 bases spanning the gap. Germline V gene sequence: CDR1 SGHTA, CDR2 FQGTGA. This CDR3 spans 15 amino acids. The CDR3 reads CASSPDRSLIYEQFF. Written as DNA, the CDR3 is TGTGCCAGCAGCCCCGACAGGAGCCTTATCTATGAGCAGTTCTTC. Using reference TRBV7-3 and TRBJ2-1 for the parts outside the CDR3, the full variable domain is GAGVSQTPSNKVTEKGKYVELRCDPISGHTALYWYRQSLGQGPEFLIYFQGTGAADDSGLPNDRFFAVRPEGSVSTLKIQRTERGDSAVYLCASSPDRSLIYEQFFGPGTRLTVL.

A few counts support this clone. CDR3 region: CASSFPRGSVTDTQYF. The CDR3 nucleotides are TGTGCCAGCAGCTTCCCCAGGGGGTCGGTCACAGATACGCAGTATTTT. This chain uses TRBV13 with TRBJ2-3; 7 nucleotides match TRBD1. Trimming at V came to 3 bases and at J to 2 bases, leaving 8 bases not matched to a gene. Germline CDR1 and CDR2: PRHDT and FYEKMQ (reference sequence). The CDR3 spans 16 residues. Full variable domain (remainder filled in from reference TRBV13 and TRBJ2-3): AAGVIQSPRHLIKEKRETATLKCYPIPRHDTVYWYQQGPGQDPQFLISFYEKMQSDKGSIPDRFSAQQFSDYHSELNMSSLELGDSALYFCASSFPRGSVTDTQYFGPGTRLTVL.

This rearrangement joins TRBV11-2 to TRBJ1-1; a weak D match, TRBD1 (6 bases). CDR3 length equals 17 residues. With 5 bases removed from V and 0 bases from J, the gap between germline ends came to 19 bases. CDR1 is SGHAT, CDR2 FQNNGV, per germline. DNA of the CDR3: TGTGCCAGCAGCGGCCTGAACAGGGATTACATGAACACTGAAGCTTTCTTT. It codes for CASSGLNRDYMNTEAFF.

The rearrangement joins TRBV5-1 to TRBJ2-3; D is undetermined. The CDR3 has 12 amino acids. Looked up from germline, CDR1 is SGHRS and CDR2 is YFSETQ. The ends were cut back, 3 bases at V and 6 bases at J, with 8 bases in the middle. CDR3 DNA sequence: TGCGCCAGCAGCTCCGTTCAGGATACGCAGTATTTT. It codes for CASSSVQDTQYF.